This T cell receptor (beta chain) originates from a study of tumor-infiltrating lymphocytes in primary liver carcinoma. As for the study in general: The patient group consisted of men and women aged 30 to 69 years. Sample counts of productive TCRbeta reads spanned roughly 3.65 to 8 million; these counts were similar across tissue types.

The germline V gene encodes CDR1 SGHAT and CDR2 FQDESV (reference sequence). This CDR3 has 15 residues. V shed 6 bases and J shed 3 bases, with 14 bases lying between them. A word on this clonotype: The antigen is not known.

Overall study results and limits: Pairs of tumor regions overlapped more than tumor-adjacent and tumor-blood pairs did.

In addition to blood RNA drawn from unsorted whole blood, germline DNA was extracted. From around 530 ng of total RNA, TCR beta-specific cDNA was reverse-transcribed using a constant-region primer. For TCR beta, libraries were produced by three nested multiplex PCR rounds using slightly modified ARM-PCR. Investigators reported that the first two PCR rounds, at 10 cycles each, used TRBV1-TRBV30 forward primers with a C-beta reverse primer. TCRdb reanalysed the multiplex PCR reads using MiXCR and keeps one entry per CDR3 protein. The data show about 310,000 distinct CDR3 sequences, roughly 60% seen once.

The chain is built from TRBV11-1 and TRBJ2-2; weak D call: TRBD2 (6 bases). Sequencing used peripheral blood. The TCR comes from a man aged 35 to 55 with primary liver carcinoma and hepatitis B virus infection. CDR3 in amino acids: CASSQQVADTGELFF. For the CDR3, the DNA is TGTGCCAGCAGTCAACAGGTAGCGGACACCGGGGAGCTGTTTTTT.